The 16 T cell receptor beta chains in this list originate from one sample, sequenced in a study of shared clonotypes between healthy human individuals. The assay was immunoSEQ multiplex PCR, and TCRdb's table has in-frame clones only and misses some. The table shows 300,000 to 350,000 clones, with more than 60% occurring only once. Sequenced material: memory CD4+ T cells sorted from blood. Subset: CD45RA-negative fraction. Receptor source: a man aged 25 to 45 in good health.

Written as DNA, the CDR3 is TGTGCCAGCAGCTTGAGACCCGCCGGGGAGCTGTTTTTT. Protein sequence: CASSLRPAGELFF. This chain links TRBV11-3 with TRBJ2-2; no clear D. Germline CDR1 reads SGHNT; CDR2 reads YENEEA. Trimming removed 3 bases from V and 6 bases from J, with 8 bases in between. The CDR3 totals 13 residues.

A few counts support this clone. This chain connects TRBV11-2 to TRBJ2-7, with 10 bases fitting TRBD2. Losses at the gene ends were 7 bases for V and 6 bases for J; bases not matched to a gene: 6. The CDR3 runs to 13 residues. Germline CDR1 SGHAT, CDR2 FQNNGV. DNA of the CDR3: TGTGCCAGCAAGCCGGGACTAGCGTCCGAGCAGTACTTC. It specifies CASKPGLASEQYF.

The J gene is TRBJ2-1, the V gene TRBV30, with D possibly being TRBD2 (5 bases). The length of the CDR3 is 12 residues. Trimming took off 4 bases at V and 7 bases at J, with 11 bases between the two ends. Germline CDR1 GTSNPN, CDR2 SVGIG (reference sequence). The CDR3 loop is CAWMPWRNEQFF. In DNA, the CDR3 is TGTGCCTGGATGCCGTGGAGGAATGAGCAGTTCTTC.

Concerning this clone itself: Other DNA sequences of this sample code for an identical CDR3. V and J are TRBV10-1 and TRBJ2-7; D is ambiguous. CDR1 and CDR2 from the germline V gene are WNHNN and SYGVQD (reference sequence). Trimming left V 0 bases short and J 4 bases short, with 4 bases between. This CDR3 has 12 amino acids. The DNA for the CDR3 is TGCGCCAGCAGTGAGTCCGGGTACGAGCAGTACTTC. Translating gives CASSESGYEQYF.

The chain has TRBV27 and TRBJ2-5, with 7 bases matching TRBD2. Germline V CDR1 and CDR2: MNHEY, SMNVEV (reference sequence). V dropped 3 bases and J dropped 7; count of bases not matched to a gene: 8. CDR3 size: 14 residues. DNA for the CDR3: TGTGCCAGCAGTTTCGGACGGGGGGACGGGACCCAGTACTTC. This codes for CASSFGRGDGTQYF.

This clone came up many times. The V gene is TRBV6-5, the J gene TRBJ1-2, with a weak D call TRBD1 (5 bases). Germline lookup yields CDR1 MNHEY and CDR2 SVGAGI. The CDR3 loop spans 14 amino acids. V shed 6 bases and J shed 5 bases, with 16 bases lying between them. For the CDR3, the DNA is TGTGCCAGCAGGACTTCAGGGCCTGCTTATGGCTACACCTTC. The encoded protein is CASRTSGPAYGYTF.

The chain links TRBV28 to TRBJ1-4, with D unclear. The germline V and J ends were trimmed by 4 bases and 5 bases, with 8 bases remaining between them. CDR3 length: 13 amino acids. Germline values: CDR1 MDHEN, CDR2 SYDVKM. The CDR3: CASSYVGNEKLFF. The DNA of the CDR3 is TGTGCCAGCAGTTATGTGGGGAATGAAAAACTGTTTTTT.

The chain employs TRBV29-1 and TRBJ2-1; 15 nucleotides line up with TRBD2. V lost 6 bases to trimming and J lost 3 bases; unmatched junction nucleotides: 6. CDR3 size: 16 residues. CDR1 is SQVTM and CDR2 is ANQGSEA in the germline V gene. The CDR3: CSVPGLAGGGYNEQFF. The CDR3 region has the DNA TGCAGCGTGCCGGGACTAGCGGGAGGTGGCTACAATGAGCAGTTCTTC.

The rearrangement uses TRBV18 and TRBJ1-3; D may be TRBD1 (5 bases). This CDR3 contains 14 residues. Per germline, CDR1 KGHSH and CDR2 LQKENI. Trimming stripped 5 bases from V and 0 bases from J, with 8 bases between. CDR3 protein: CASSGGTSGNTIYF. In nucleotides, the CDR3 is TGTGCCAGCTCAGGAGGGACCTCTGGAAACACCATATATTTT.

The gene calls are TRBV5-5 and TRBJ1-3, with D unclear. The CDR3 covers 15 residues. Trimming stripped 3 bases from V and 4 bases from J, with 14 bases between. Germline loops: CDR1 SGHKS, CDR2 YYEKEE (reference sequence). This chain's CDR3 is CASSSYAEGGNTIYF. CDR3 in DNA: TGTGCCAGCAGCTCATACGCGGAAGGGGGAAACACCATATATTTT. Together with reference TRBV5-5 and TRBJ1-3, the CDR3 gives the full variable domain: DAGVTQSPTHLIKTRGQQVTLRCSPISGHKSVSWYQQVLGQGPQFIFQYYEKEERGRGNFPDRFSARQFPNYSSELNVNALLLGDSALYLCASSSYAEGGNTIYFGEGSWLTVV.

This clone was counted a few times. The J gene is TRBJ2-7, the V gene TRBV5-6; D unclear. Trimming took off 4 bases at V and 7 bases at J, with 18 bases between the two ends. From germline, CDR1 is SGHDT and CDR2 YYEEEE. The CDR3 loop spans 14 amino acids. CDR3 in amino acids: CASSRTDRGREQYF. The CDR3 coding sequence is TGTGCCAGCAGCCGGACCGATCGAGGCCGGGAGCAGTACTTC.

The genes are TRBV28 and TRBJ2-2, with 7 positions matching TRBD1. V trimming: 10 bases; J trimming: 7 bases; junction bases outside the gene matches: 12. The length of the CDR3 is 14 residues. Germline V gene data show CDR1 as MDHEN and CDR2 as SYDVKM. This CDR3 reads CATKQTGVLGELFF. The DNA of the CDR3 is TGTGCCACCAAGCAAACAGGGGTACTCGGGGAGCTGTTTTTT. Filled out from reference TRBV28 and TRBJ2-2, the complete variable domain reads DVKVTQSSRYLVKRTGEKVFLECVQDMDHENMFWYRQDPGLGLRLIYFSYDVKMKEKGDIPEGYSVSREKKERFSLILESASTNQTSMYLCATKQTGVLGELFFGEGSRLTVL.

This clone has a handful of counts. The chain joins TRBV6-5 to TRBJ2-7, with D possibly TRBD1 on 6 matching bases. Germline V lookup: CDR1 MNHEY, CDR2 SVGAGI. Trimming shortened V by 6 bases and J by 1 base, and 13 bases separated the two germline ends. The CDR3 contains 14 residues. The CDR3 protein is CASRSPGHSYEQYF. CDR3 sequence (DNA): TGTGCCAGCAGGTCTCCGGGACATTCCTACGAGCAGTACTTC.

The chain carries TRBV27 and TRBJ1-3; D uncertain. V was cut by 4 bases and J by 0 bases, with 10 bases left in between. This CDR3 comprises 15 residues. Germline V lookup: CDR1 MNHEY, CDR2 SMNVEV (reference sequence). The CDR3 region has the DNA TGTGCCAGCAGTTCGAGATGGACCTCTGGAAACACCATATATTTT. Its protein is CASSSRWTSGNTIYF.

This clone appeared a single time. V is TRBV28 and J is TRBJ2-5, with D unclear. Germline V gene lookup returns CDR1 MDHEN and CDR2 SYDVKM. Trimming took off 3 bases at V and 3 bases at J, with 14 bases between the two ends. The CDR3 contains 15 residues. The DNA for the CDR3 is TGTGCCAGCAGTTTTTCGAGCCTTGGTGAAGAGACCCAGTACTTC. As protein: CASSFSSLGEETQYF.

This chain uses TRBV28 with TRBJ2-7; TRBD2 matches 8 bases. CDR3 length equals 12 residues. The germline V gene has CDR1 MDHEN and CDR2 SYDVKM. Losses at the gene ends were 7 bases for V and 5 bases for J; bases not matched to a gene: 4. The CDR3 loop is CASKREFNEQYF. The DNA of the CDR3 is TGTGCCAGCAAGCGGGAGTTCAACGAGCAGTACTTC.